This T cell receptor beta chain derives from a study of beta chain features in type 1 diabetes. What was sequenced were expressed TCRB transcripts, since all of the isolated RNA had been reverse transcribed. Only in-frame clones appear in the TCRdb table, and some are missing; sequencing was by immunoSEQ multiplex PCR. The table has about 250,000 clones, about a tenth seen once. This clone has only a few counts. Its antigen remains unknown. Study conclusions and caveats: A moderate, significant TCRB CDR3 shortening appeared in type 1 diabetes across four CD4+ subsets.

Losses at the gene ends were 2 bases for V and 2 bases for J; bases not matched to a gene: 10. CDR1 and CDR2 (germline): SGHAT, FQNNGV. The CDR3 contains 18 residues. This clonotype was obtained from a man aged 25-45 years with type 1 diabetes. This chain uses TRBV11-2 with TRBJ1-2; 11 bases line up with TRBD1. Sequenced input: naive CD4+ T cells from blood. The chain's CDR3 is CASSLSGQGAYRNYGYTF. In nucleotides, the CDR3 is TGTGCCAGCAGCTTATCCGGACAGGGGGCGTACAGAAACTATGGCTACACCTTC. Full variable domain (rest looked up from reference TRBV11-2 and TRBJ1-2): EAGVAQSPRYKIIEKRQSVAFWCNPISGHATLYWYQQILGQGPKLLIQFQNNGVVDDSQLPKDRFSAERLKGVDSTLKIQPAKLEDSAVYLCASSLSGQGAYRNYGYTFGSGTRLTVV.